The 8 T cell receptor beta chains given below trace back to one sample, sequenced in a study of blood T cells in healthy people across ages. Next came a second PCR, run for roughly 6 to 11 cycles, which used a sample-barcoded 5' primer along with a J-beta primer mix. TCRdb itself ran the 5' RACE reads through MiXCR, one entry per CDR3 protein. In the table there are around 1.5 million distinct CDR3 sequences, about 32% of which are singletons. Sample: blood. The receptors were gathered from a woman in her 30s in good health.

This clonotype turned up a few times. V usage is TRBV11-2 and J usage is TRBJ2-3; 9 bases are shared with TRBD2. The CDR3 is made up of 16 amino acids. After removal of 3 bases from V and 1 base from J, the junction contained 5 bases not matched to a gene. Germline values: CDR1 SGHAT, CDR2 FQNNGV. The CDR3, as DNA: TGTGCCAGCAGCTTCGGTCCTAGCGGGGGCACAGATACGCAGTATTTT. This codes for CASSFGPSGGTDTQYF.

The V gene is TRBV20-1, the J gene TRBJ2-7, with 12 nucleotides matching TRBD1. V lost 6 bases to trimming and J lost 3 bases; unmatched junction nucleotides: 12. The CDR3 contains 16 residues. Germline V gene lookup returns CDR1 DFQATT and CDR2 SNEGSKA (reference sequence). In nucleotides, the CDR3 is TGCAGTGCCCGAAAGGGGACAGGGGGCGCATTCTACGAGCAGTACTTC. Its translation is CSARKGTGGAFYEQYF.

V is TRBV7-8 and J is TRBJ2-2; no clear D gene. V dropped 1 base and J dropped 4 bases, with 7 bases sitting between them. CDR1 and CDR2 from the germline V gene are SGHVS and FQNEAQ. The CDR3 runs 14 residues. The CDR3 protein is CASSLELATGELFF. In nucleotides, the CDR3 is TGTGCCAGCAGCTTAGAATTGGCCACCGGGGAGCTGTTTTTT.

This clonotype was seen only a few times. The rearrangement links TRBV10-3 to TRBJ1-4; D gene uncertain. Germline-derived CDR1 and CDR2 are ENHRY and SYGVKD. This CDR3 spans 13 amino acids. V lost 7 bases to trimming and J lost 0 bases, with 6 bases between them. The CDR3 is CAIITSTNEKLFF. CDR3 in DNA: TGTGCCATCATCACCTCAACTAATGAAAAACTGTTTTTT.

Ten or more counts support this clonotype. The V gene is TRBV27, the J gene TRBJ2-5; D gene ambiguous. The V gene lost 6 bases and the J gene lost 2 bases, with 7 bases spanning the gap. There are 12 residues in the CDR3. The germline CDR1 and CDR2 sequences are MNHEY and SMNVEV (reference sequence). For the CDR3, the DNA is TGTGCCAGCAGCCTAATACAAGAGACCCAGTACTTC. Translation gives CASSLIQETQYF.

The V gene is TRBV21-1, the J gene TRBJ2-3; the table calls TRBD2, which could not be checked here. TRBV21-1 is a pseudogene locus. This CDR3 is 18 amino acids long. DNA for the CDR3: TGTGCCAGCAGCAAAGCAAGGGCTACGGGCAGGGATACAGATACGCAGTATTTT. Its protein is CASSKARATGRDTDTQYF.

The rearrangement joins TRBV24-1 to TRBJ2-2; TRBD2 might be the D (6 bases). The CDR3 is 14 amino acids. V was shortened by 0 bases and J by 7 bases, with 8 bases between the two germline ends. The germline V gene encodes CDR1 KGHDR and CDR2 SFDVKD. CDR3 sequence (DNA): TGTGCCACCAGTGATTTGGGGGGGAACGGGGAGCTGTTTTTT. This gives the protein CATSDLGGNGELFF.

On this clonotype: One end of the junction fails to match germline, which may point to a read error. This chain uses TRBV2 with TRBJ2-7, with D perhaps TRBD1 (5 bases). From germline, CDR1 is SNHLY and CDR2 FYNNEI. The length of the CDR3 is 13 residues. DNA of the CDR3: TGTGCCAGTAGTAGACAGCACTCCTACGAGCAGTACTTT. Its protein is CASSRQHSYEQYF.